Reported below is one TCR beta chain. At one of its ends the junction is not consistent with the germline gene, which may arise from a read error. This specimen comes from a study of T cell clones after liver transplantation. Some clones are missing from TCRdb's copy, which holds only in-frame ones; the method was immunoSEQ multiplex PCR. The table includes roughly 70,000 clones, 80% detected once. Germline V CDR1 and CDR2: SSHAT, FNYEAQ (reference sequence). The CDR3 covers 15 residues. The chain joins TRBV7-7 to TRBJ2-7, with 9 bases that match TRBD1. Source: CD4+ T cells from blood, taken before liver transplant. The clonotype comes from a human donor who received a liver transplant. The CDR3 loop is CASSLKTGGRHEQYF. The CDR3 nucleotides are TGTGCTAGCAGCTTAAAGACAGGGGGTCGGCACGAGCAGTACTTC.